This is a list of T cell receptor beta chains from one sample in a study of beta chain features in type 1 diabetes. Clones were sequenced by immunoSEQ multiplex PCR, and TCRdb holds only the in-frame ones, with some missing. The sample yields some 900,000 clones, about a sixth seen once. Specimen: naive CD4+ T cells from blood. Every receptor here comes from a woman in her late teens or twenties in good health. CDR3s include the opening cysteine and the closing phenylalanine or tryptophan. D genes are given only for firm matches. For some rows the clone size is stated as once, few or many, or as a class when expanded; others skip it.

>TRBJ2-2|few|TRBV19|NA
TGTGCCAGTAGTCCTAGGGGGAGCCCAACCGGGGAGCTGTTTTTT
CASSPRGSPTGELFF
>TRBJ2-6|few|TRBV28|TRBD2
TGTGCCAGCACCTCCCGTCCCGCTAGCGGGCCTACCCGCTCTGGGGCCAACGTCCTGACTTTC
CASTSRPASGPTRSGANVLTF
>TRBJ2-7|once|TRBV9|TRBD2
TGTGCCAGCAGCGTATGGGGGGGCGAGCAGTACTTC
CASSVWGGEQYF
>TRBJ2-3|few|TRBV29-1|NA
TGCAGCGTTGACGCTAGTACGGATACGCAGTATTTT
CSVDASTDTQYF
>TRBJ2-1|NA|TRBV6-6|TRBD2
TGTGCCAGCAGCCTCCCGACCAGCGGGAGCTCCAATGAGCAGTTCTTC
CASSLPTSGSSNEQFF
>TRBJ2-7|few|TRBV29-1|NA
TGCAGCGTTGGCCCGGGCTCCTACGAGCAGTACTTC
CSVGPGSYEQYF
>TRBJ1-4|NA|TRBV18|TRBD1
TGTGCCAGCTCATACGGCACAGGGGACGAAAAACTGTTTTTT
CASSYGTGDEKLFF
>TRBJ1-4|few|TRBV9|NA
TGTGCCAGCAGCGTAGAGTCAGGGGTGCCCGTTGAAAAACTGTTTTTT
CASSVESGVPVEKLFF
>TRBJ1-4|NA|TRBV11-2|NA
TGTGCCAGCAGTGGTCGTGGTCGGGAAAAACTGTTTTTT
CASSGRGREKLFF
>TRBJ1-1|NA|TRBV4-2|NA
TGTGCCAGCAGCTCACCATGGGGGGCCACTGAAGCTTTCTTT
CASSSPWGATEAFF
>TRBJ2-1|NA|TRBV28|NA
TGTGCCAGCAGTTTACCTCCCTACAATGAGCAGTTCTTC
CASSLPPYNEQFF
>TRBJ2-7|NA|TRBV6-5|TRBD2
TGTGCCAGCAGTTACCCTGGACTAGCGGGCTCCTACGAGCAGTACTTC
CASSYPGLAGSYEQYF
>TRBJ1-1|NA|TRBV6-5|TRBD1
TGTGCCAGCAGTTCCTTAGGACAGGGCACTGAAGCTTTCTTT
CASSSLGQGTEAFF
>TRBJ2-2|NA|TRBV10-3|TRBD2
TGTGCCACCATTAGCGGGATCAGCACCGGGGAGCTGTTTTTT
CATISGISTGELFF
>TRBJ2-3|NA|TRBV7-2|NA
TGTGCCAGCAGCTCCCGGTGGGGCACAGATACGCAGTATTTT
CASSSRWGTDTQYF
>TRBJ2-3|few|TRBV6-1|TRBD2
TGTGCCAGCCAACTAGCGGGAGCAGATACGCAGTATTTT
CASQLAGADTQYF
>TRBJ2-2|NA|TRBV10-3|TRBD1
TGTGCCATCAGGCCCGGGACAGGGGTCAACACCGGGGAGCTGTTTTTT
CAIRPGTGVNTGELFF
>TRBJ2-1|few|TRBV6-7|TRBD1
TGTGCCAGCAGTTACTGGACAGGTTACGGTGAGCAGTTCTTC
CASSYWTGYGEQFF
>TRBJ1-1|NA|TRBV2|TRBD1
TGTGCCAGCACTTTAAGGGGGCTTCTTGCCACTGAAGCTTTCTTT
CASTLRGLLATEAFF
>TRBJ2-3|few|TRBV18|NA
TGTGCCAGCTCACCACACCGGGGGATCACAGATACGCAGTATTTT
CASSPHRGITDTQYF
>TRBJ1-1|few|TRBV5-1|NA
TGCGCCAGCAGCTTGGGTTTAACGAACACTGAAGCTTTCTTT
CASSLGLTNTEAFF
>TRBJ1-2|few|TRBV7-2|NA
TGTGCCAGCAGCTTAGCACAGGGACTAGGAGGCTACACCTTC
CASSLAQGLGGYTF
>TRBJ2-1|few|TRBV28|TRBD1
TGTGCCAGCAGTTTCCGGGACAGGGGAAGGAATGAGCAGTTCTTC
CASSFRDRGRNEQFF
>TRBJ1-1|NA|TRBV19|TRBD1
TGTGCCAGTAGTATAGATGGGCCAACCGGGACAGGGGTTCGGACTGAAGCTTTCTTT
CASSIDGPTGTGVRTEAFF
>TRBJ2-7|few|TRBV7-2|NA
TGTGCCAGCAGCTTAACCGGTTTTAGCTCCTACGAGCAGTACTTC
CASSLTGFSSYEQYF
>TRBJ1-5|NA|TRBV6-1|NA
TGTGCCAGCAGGGAGACACCTTCGGGCAATCAGCCCCAGCATTTT
CASRETPSGNQPQHF
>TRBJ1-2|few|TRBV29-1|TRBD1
TGCAGCATACGGGACAGGGACGAGACTAACTATGGCTACACCTTC
CSIRDRDETNYGYTF
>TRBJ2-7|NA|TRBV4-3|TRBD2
TGCGCCAGCAGCCAACGACTAGCCCACGAGCAGTACTTC
CASSQRLAHEQYF